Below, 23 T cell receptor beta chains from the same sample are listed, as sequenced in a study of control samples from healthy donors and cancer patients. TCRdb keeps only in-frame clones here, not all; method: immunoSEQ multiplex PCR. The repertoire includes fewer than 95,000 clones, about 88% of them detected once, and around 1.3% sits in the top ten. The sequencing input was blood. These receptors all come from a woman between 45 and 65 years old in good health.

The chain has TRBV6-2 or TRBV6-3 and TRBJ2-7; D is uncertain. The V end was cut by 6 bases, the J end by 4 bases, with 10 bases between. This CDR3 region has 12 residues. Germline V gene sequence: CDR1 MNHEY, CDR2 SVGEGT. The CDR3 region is CASSPFGYEQYF. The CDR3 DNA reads TGTGCCAGCAGCCCCTTTGGGTACGAGCAGTACTTC.

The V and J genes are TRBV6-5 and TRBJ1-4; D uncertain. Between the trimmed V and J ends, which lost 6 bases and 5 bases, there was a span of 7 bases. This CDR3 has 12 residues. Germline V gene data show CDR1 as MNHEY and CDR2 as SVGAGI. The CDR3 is CASRQPNEKLFF. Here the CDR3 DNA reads TGTGCCAGCAGACAGCCGAATGAAAAACTGTTTTTT.

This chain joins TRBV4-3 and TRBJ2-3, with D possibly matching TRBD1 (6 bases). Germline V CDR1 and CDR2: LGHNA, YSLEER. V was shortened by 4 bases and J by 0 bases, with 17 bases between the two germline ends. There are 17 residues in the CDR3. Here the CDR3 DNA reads TGCGCCAGCAGCCGGGACATGGGAGAGTCTAGCACAGATACGCAGTATTTT. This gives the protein CASSRDMGESSTDTQYF.

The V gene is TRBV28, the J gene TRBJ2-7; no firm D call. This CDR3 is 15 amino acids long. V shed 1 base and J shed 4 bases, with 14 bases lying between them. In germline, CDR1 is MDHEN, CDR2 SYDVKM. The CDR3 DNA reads TGTGCCAGCAGTTTATACCGCCCATCTCGGTACGAGCAGTACTTC. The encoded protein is CASSLYRPSRYEQYF.

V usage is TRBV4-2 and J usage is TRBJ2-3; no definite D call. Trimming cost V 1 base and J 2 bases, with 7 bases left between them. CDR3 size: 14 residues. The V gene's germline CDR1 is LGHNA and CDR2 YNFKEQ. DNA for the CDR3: TGTGCCAGCAGCCAAGGCCAGGCCACAGATACGCAGTATTTT. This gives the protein CASSQGQATDTQYF.

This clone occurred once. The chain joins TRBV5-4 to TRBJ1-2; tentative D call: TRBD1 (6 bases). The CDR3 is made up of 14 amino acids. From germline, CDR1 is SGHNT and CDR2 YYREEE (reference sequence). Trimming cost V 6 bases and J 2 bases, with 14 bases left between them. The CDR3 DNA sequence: TGTGCCAGCACCCAAGACGGACAGAACTATGGCTACACCTTC. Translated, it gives CASTQDGQNYGYTF.

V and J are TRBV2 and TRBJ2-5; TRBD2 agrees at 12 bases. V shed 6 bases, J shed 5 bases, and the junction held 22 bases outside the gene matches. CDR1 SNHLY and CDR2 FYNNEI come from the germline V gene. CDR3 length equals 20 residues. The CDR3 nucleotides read TGTGCCAGCAGGGGGGGATTGGGACTAGCGGGTCAGAGAGGAATCGAGACCCAGTACTTC. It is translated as CASRGGLGLAGQRGIETQYF.

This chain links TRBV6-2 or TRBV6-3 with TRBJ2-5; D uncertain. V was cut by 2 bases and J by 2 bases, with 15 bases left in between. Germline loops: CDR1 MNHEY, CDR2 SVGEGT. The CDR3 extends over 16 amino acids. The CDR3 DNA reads TGTGCCAGCAGTTACCAGCACGTCCGGAAACAAGAGACCCAGTACTTC. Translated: CASSYQHVRKQETQYF.

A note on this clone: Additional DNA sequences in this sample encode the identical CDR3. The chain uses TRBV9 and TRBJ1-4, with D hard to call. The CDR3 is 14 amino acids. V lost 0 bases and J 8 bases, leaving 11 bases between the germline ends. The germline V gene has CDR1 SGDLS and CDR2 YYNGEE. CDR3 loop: CASSVGGGREKLFF. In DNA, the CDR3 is TGTGCCAGCAGCGTAGGGGGAGGAAGGGAAAAACTGTTTTTT.

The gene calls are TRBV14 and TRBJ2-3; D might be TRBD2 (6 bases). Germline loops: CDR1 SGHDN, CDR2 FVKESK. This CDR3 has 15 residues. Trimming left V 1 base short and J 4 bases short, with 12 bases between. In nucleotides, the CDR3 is TGTGCCAGCAGCCAAGCACCAACTAGCTCAGATACGCAGTATTTT. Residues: CASSQAPTSSDTQYF.

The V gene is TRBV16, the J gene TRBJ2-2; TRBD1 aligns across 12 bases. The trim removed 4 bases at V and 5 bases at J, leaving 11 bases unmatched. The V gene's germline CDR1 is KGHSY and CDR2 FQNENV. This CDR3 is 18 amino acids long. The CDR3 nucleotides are TGTGCCAGCAGCCTCACCGGGGGGACAGGGGGCTTTACCGGGGAGCTGTTTTTT. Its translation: CASSLTGGTGGFTGELFF. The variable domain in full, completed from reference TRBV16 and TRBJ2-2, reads GEEVAQTPKHLVRGEGQKAKLYCAPIKGHSYVFWYQQVLKNEFKFLISFQNENVFDETGMPKERFSAKCLPNSPCSLEIQATKLEDSAVYFCASSLTGGTGGFTGELFFGEGSRLTVL.

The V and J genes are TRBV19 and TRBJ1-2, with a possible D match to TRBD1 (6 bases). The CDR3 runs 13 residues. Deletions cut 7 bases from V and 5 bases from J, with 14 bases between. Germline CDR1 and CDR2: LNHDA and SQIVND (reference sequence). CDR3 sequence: CASTFDRKYGYTF. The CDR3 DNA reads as TGTGCCAGTACCTTCGACAGGAAATATGGCTACACCTTC.

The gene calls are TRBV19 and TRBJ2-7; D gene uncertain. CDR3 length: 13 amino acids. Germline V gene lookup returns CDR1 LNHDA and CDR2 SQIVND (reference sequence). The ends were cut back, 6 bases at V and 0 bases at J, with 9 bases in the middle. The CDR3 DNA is TGTGCCAGTAGAAGGTCGTACTCCTACGAGCAGTACTTC. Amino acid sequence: CASRRSYSYEQYF.

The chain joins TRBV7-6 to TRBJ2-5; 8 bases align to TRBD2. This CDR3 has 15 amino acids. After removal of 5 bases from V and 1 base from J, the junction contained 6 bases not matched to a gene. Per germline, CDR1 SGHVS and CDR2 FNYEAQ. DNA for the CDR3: TGTGCCAGCAGCCCCTTAGCGGGGCTCCAAGAGACCCAGTACTTC. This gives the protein CASSPLAGLQETQYF.

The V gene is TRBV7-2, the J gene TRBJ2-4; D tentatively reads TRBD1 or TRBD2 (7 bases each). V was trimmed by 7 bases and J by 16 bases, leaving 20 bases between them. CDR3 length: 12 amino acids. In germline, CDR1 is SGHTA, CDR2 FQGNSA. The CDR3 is CASTPGGEPLYF. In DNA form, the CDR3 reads TGTGCCAGCACCCCAGGGGGGGAGCCCCTTTACTTC.

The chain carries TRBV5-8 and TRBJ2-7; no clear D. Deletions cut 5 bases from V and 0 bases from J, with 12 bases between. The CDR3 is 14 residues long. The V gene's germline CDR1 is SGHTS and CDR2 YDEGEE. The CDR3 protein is CASRSAGSSYEQYF. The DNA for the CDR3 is TGTGCCAGCAGGTCCGCCGGTAGCTCCTACGAGCAGTACTTC.

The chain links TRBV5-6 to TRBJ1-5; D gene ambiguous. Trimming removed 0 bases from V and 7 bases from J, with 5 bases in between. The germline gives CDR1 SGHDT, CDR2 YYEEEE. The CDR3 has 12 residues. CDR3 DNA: TGTGCCAGCAGCTTGGGGAGGCAGCCCCAGCATTTT. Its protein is CASSLGRQPQHF.

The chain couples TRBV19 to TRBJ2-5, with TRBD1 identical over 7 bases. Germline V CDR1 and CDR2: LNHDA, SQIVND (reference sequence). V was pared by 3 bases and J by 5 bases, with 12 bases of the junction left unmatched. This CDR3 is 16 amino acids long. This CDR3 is CASSMFPRGRRETQYF. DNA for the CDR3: TGTGCCAGTAGTATGTTCCCAAGGGGGCGCAGGGAGACCCAGTACTTC.

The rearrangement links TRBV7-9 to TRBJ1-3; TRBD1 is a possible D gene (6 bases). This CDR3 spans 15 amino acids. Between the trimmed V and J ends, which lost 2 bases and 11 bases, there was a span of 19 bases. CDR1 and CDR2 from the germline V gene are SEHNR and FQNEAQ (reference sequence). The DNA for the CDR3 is TGTGCCAGCAGCTTAAATGCAGGGGATGCTTCGGCCATATATTTT. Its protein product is CASSLNAGDASAIYF.

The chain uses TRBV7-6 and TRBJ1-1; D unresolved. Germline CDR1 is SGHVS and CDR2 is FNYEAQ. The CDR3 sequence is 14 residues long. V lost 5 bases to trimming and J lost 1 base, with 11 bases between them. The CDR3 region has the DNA TGTGCCAGCAGCCCCCTTTGGGGGAACACTGAAGCTTTCTTT. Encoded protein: CASSPLWGNTEAFF.

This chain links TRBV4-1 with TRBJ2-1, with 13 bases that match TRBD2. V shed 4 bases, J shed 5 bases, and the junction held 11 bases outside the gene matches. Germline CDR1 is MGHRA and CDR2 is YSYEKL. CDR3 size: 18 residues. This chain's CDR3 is CASSRDTSGGAVNNEQFF. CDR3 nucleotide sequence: TGCGCCAGCAGCCGAGACACTAGCGGGGGGGCTGTCAACAATGAGCAGTTCTTC.

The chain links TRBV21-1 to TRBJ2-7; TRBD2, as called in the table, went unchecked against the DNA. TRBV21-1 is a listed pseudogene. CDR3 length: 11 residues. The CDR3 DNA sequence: TGTGCCAGCAGCAAAGTAGCCGAGCAGTACTTC. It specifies CASSKVAEQYF.

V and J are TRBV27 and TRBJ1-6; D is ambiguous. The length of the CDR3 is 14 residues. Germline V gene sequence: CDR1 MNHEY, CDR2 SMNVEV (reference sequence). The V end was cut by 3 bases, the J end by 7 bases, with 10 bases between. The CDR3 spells CASSFRGPNSPLHF. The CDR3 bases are TGTGCCAGCAGTTTTCGAGGGCCGAATTCACCCCTCCACTTT.